This T cell receptor (beta chain) comes out of a study of response to subunit inactivated influenza vaccine. One entry per CDR3 protein results from TCRdb running MiXCR on the RT-PCR reads. This sample has about 520,000 distinct CDR3 sequences, with 10% to 11% found just once. Findings of the study overall: The authors offered the suggestion that each seasonal influenza vaccination recruits few new T cells.

V was cut by 0 bases and J by 4 bases, with 16 bases left in between. There are 16 residues in the CDR3. Germline V gene data show CDR1 as SGHKS and CDR2 as YYEKEE (reference sequence). The table lists this clonotype with a few counts. What it recognizes is unknown. The rearrangement uses TRBV5-5 and TRBJ1-2; no definite D call. The sequence was collected from a man aged 50-60 years who received an inactivated influenza vaccine. The material sequenced was PBMCs from blood, taken 40 to 50 days after vaccination. As DNA, the CDR3 is TGTGCCAGCAGCTTGGTATCGGTCAGGCTGGGCTATGGCTACACCTTC. Translating it yields CASSLVSVRLGYGYTF.